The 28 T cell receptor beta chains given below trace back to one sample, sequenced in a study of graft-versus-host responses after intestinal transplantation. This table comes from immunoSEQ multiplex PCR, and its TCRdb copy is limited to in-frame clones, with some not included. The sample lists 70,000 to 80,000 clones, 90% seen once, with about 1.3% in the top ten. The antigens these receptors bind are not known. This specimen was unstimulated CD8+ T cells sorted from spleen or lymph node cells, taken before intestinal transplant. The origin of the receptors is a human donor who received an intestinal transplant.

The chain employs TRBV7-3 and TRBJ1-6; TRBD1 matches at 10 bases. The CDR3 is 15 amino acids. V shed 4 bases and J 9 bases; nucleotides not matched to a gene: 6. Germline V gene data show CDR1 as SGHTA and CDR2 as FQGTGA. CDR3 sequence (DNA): TGTGCCAGCAGCTCTACCGGGACAGGGGTTTCACCCCTCCACTTT. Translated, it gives CASSSTGTGVSPLHF.

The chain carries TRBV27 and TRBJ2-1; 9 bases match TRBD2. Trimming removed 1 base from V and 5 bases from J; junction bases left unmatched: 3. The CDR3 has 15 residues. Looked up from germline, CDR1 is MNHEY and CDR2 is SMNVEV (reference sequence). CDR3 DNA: TGTGCCAGCAGTTTATTCGGCGGGGGGGACAATGAGCAGTTCTTC. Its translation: CASSLFGGGDNEQFF.

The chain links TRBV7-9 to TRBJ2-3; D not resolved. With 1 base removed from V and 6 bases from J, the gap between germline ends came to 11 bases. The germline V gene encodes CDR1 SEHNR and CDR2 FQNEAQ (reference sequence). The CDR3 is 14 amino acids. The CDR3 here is CASSLGYMSDTQYF. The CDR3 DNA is TGTGCCAGCAGCTTAGGTTATATGTCGGATACGCAGTATTTT.

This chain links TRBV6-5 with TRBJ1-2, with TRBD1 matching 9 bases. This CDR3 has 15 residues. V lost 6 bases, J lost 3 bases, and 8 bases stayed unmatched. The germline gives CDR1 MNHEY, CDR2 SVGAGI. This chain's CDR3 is CASSSGTGFYYGYTF. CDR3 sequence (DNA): TGTGCCAGCAGCTCAGGGACAGGGTTTTACTATGGCTACACCTTC.

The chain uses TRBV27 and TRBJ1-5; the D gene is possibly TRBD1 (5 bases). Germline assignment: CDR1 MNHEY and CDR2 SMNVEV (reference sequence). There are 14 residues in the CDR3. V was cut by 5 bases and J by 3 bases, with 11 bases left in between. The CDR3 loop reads CASSPDRPNQPQHF. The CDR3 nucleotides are TGTGCCAGCAGTCCAGACAGACCCAATCAGCCCCAGCATTTT.

The CDR3 DNA reads as TGTGCCAGCAGCACCGGGACAGGGGGGGGAGATACGCAGTATTTT. This codes for CASSTGTGGGDTQYF. V is TRBV5-8 and J is TRBJ2-3; TRBD1 matches 11 bases. The J segment lost 5 bases and the V segment lost 4 bases, leaving 6 bases of the junction unmatched. This CDR3 has 15 amino acids. The germline gives CDR1 SGHTS, CDR2 YDEGEE.

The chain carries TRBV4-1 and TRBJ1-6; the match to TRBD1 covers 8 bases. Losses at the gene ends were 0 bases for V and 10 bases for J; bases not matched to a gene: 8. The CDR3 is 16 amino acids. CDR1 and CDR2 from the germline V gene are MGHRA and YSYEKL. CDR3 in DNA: TGCGCCAGCAGCCAAGAAAGTACAGGGGGGACCTCACCCCTCCACTTT. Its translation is CASSQESTGGTSPLHF.

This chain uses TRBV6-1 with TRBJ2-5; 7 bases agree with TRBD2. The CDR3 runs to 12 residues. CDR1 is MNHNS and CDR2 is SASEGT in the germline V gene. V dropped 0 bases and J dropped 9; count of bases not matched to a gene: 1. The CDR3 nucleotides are TGTGCCAGCAGTGAAGCGGGGAGGGCCCAGTACTTC. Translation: CASSEAGRAQYF.

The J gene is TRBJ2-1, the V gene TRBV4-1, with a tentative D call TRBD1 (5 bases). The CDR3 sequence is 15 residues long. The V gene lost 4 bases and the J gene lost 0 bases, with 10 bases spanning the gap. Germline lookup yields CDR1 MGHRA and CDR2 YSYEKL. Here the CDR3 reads CASSPGPSSYNEQFF. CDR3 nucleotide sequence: TGCGCCAGCAGCCCAGGGCCCAGCTCCTACAATGAGCAGTTCTTC.

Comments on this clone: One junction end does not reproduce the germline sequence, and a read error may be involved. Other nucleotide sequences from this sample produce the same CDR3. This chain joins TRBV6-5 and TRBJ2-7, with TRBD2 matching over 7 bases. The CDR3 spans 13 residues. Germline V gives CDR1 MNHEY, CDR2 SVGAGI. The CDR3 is CASSYGGGSEQYF. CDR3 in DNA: TGCGCCAGCAGTTATGGGGGAGGGTCCGAGCAGTACTTC.

CDR3 region: CASSLSGRFTDTQYF. The CDR3 region has the DNA TGTGCCAGCAGTTTATCCGGTCGGTTCACAGATACGCAGTATTTT. This chain connects TRBV27 to TRBJ2-3, with D hard to call. Germline CDR1 and CDR2: MNHEY and SMNVEV (reference sequence). V lost 0 bases and J 2 bases, leaving 9 bases between the germline ends. This CDR3 region has 15 residues.

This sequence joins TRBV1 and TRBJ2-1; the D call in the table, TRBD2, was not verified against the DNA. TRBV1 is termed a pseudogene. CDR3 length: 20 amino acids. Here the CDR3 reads CTSSQDHPQRLPTGYNEQFF. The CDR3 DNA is TGCACCAGCAGCCAAGATCATCCCCAGAGGCTACCTACCGGGTACAATGAGCAGTTCTTC.

In nucleotides, the CDR3 is TGTGCCAGCAGCCTACAGGGTTTTCCCTTCGATGGCTACACCTTC. This gives the protein CASSLQGFPFDGYTF. This chain uses TRBV7-6 with TRBJ1-2; D possibly corresponds to TRBD1 (6 bases). CDR1 and CDR2 from the germline V gene are SGHVS and FNYEAQ. The CDR3 sequence is 15 residues long. V was pared by 5 bases and J by 6 bases, with 19 bases between.

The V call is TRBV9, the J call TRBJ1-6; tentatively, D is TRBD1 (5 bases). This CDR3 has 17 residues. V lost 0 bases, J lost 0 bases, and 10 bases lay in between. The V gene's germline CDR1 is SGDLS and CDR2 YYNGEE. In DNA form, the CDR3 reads TGTGCCAGCAGCGTAGACAGACAGAGCTCCTATAATTCACCCCTCCACTTT. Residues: CASSVDRQSSYNSPLHF.

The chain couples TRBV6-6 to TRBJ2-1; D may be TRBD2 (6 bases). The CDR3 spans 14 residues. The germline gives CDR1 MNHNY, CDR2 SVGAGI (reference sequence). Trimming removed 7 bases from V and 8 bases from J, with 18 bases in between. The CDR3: CASTSGGRVDEQFF. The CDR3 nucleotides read TGTGCCAGCACGTCCGGGGGAAGGGTAGATGAGCAGTTCTTC.

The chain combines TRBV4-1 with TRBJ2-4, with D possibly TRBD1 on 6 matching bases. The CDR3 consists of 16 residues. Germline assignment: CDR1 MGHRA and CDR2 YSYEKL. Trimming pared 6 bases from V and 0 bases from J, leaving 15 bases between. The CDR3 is CASSRRQVIAKNIQYF. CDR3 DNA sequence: TGCGCCAGCAGTCGAAGACAGGTCATAGCCAAAAACATTCAGTACTTC.

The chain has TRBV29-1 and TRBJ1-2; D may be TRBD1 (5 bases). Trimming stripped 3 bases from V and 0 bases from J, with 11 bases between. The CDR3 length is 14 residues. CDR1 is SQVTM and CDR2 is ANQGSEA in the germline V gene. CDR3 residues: CSVDDSPPNYGYTF. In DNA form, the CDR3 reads TGCAGCGTTGACGACAGCCCTCCTAACTATGGCTACACCTTC.

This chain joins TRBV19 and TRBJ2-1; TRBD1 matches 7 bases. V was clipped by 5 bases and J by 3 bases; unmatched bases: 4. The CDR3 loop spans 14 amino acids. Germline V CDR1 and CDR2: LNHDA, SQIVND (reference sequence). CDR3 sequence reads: CASSPGTVYNEQFF. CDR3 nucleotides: TGTGCCAGTAGTCCCGGGACAGTCTACAATGAGCAGTTCTTC.

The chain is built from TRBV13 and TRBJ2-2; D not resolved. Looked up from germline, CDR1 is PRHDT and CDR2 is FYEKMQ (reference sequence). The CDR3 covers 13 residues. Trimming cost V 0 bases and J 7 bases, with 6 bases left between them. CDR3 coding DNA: TGTGCCAGCAGCTTAGGGGCCCTCGGGGAGCTGTTTTTT. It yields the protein CASSLGALGELFF.

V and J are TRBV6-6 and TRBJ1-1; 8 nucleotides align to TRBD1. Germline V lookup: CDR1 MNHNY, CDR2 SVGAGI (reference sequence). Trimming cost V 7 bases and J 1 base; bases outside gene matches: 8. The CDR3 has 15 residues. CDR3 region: CASIDPGTGNTEAFF. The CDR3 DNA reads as TGTGCCAGCATCGACCCCGGGACAGGGAACACTGAAGCTTTCTTT.

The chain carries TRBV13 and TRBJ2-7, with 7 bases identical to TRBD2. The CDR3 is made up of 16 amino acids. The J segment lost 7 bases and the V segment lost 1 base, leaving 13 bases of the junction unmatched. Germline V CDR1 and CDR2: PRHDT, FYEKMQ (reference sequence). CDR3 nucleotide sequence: TGTGCCAGCAGCTTAGCTAGCGGACTCCCTACGGGGGAGCAGTACTTC. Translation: CASSLASGLPTGEQYF. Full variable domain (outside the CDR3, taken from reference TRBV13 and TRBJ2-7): AAGVIQSPRHLIKEKRETATLKCYPIPRHDTVYWYQQGPGQDPQFLISFYEKMQSDKGSIPDRFSAQQFSDYHSELNMSSLELGDSALYFCASSLASGLPTGEQYFGPGTRLTVT.

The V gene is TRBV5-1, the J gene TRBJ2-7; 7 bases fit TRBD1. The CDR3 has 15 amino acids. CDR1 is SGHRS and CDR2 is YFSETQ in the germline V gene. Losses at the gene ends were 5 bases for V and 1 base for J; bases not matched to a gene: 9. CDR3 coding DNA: TGCGCCAGCAGGCCGACAGGGCTCTTTTCCTACGAGCAGTACTTC. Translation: CASRPTGLFSYEQYF.

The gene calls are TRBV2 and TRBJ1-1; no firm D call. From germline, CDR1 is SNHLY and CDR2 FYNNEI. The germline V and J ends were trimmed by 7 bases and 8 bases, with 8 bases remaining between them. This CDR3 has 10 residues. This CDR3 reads CASMRGEAFF. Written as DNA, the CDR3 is TGTGCCAGCATGCGGGGAGAAGCTTTCTTT.

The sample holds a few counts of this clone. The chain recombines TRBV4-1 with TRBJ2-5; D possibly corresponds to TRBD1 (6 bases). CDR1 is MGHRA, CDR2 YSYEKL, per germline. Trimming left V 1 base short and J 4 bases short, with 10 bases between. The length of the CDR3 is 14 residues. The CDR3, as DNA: TGCGCCAGCAGCCAAGTAGCCAGGGGAGAGACCCAGTACTTC. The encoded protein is CASSQVARGETQYF.

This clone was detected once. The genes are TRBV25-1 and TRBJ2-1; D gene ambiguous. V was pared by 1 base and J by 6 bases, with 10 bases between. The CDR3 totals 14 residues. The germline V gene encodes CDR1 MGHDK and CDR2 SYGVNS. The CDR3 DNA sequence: TGTGCCAGCAGTGAATCCCCACAGTTCAATGAGCAGTTCTTC. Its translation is CASSESPQFNEQFF.

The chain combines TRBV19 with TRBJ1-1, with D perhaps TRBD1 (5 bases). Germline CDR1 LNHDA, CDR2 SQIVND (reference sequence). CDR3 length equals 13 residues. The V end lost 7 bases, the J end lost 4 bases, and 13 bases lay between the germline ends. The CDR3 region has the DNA TGTGCCAGTATCTTCGGGGGAGGCACTGAAGCTTTCTTT. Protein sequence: CASIFGGGTEAFF.

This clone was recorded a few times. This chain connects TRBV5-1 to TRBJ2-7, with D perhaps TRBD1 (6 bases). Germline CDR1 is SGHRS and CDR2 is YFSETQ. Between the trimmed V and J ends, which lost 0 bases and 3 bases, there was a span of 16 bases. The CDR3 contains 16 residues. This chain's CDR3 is CASSLGSRTESYEQYF. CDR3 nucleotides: TGCGCCAGCAGCTTGGGATCCCGGACAGAGAGCTACGAGCAGTACTTC.

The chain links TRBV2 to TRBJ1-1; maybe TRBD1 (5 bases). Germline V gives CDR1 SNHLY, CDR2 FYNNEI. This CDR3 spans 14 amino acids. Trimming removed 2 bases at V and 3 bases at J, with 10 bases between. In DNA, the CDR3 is TGTGCCAGCAGTGAATCGCGGGGGTACACTGAAGCTTTCTTT. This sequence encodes CASSESRGYTEAFF.